Presented here are 28 T cell receptor beta chains from one specimen sequenced in a study of blood T cell repertoires in COVID-19. Repertoires were generated with immunoSEQ multiplex PCR, while TCRdb's copy carries only in-frame clones and drops some. The table records about 140,000 clones, roughly 83% of them present only once. The sequenced sample consisted of PBMCs or T cells enriched from blood (not recorded which). The receptors stem from a man aged 40-50 years with acute COVID-19.

This sequence joins TRBV4-1 and TRBJ2-1; TRBD1 matches at 9 bases. The CDR3 has 16 amino acids. With V trimmed by 0 bases and J by 9 bases, 9 bases remained unmatched. Germline V gives CDR1 MGHRA, CDR2 YSYEKL. The CDR3 DNA reads as TGCGCCAGCAGCCAAGATCTCGGACAGGGGTTTTTTGAGCAGTTCTTC. It translates to CASSQDLGQGFFEQFF.

This clone has just one count. The chain links TRBV29-1 to TRBJ1-1, with 8 bases matching TRBD1. Germline V gives CDR1 SQVTM, CDR2 ANQGSEA. The length of the CDR3 is 12 residues. V was pared by 7 bases and J by 1 base, with 2 bases of the junction left unmatched. CDR3 in DNA: TGCAGCGCCGACAGGGGGAACACTGAAGCTTTCTTT. Translation: CSADRGNTEAFF. Complete variable domain (other parts from reference TRBV29-1 and TRBJ1-1): SAVISQKPSRDICQRGTSLTIQCQVDSQVTMMFWYRQQPGQSLTLIATANQGSEATYESGFVIDKFPISRPNLTFSTLTVSNMSPEDSSIYLCSADRGNTEAFFGQGTRLTVV.

This clone has more than one count but fewer than ten. V usage is TRBV19 and J usage is TRBJ2-5; 7 bases are shared with TRBD1. V lost 6 bases, J lost 3 bases, and 1 base stayed unmatched. CDR1 is LNHDA and CDR2 is SQIVND in the germline V gene (reference sequence). The CDR3 has 12 amino acids. The DNA for the CDR3 is TGTGCCAGTAGCACAGGGGAAGAGACCCAGTACTTC. The encoded protein is CASSTGEETQYF.

The chain combines TRBV28 with TRBJ1-2; D gene unclear. CDR3 size: 15 residues. Trimming stripped 4 bases from V and 3 bases from J, with 15 bases between. Germline V gene sequence: CDR1 MDHEN, CDR2 SYDVKM. CDR3 sequence reads: CASSSSDWRDYGYTF. Here the CDR3 DNA reads TGTGCCAGCAGTTCGTCGGACTGGAGGGACTATGGCTACACCTTC.

The rearrangement links TRBV12-3 or TRBV12-4 to TRBJ2-5; 8 bases match TRBD1. With V trimmed by 6 bases and J by 5 bases, 2 bases remained unmatched. The CDR3 spans 12 residues. The CDR3 spells CASRTGVETQYF. CDR3 DNA: TGTGCCAGCAGGACAGGGGTGGAGACCCAGTACTTC.

The V and J genes are TRBV7-7 and TRBJ2-5, with 9 bases identical to TRBD1. The CDR3 extends over 15 amino acids. Trimming at V came to 4 bases and at J to 3 bases, leaving 6 bases not matched to a gene. In germline, CDR1 is SSHAT, CDR2 FNYEAQ (reference sequence). CDR3 loop: CASSSHRDREETQYF. In DNA form, the CDR3 reads TGTGCCAGCAGCTCACACCGGGACAGGGAAGAGACCCAGTACTTC.

The rearrangement joins TRBV2 to TRBJ2-3; D gene uncertain. Trimming took off 4 bases at V and 7 bases at J, with 9 bases between the two ends. Germline lookup yields CDR1 SNHLY and CDR2 FYNNEI. CDR3 length: 12 residues. The CDR3 sequence: CASSAQEYTQYF. In nucleotides, the CDR3 is TGTGCCAGCAGTGCCCAGGAATATACGCAGTATTTT. The complete variable domain, with remaining parts taken from reference TRBV2 and TRBJ2-3, reads EPEVTQTPSHQVTQMGQEVILRCVPISNHLYFYWYRQILGQKVEFLVSFYNNEISEKSEIFDDQFSVERPDGSNFTLKIRSTKLEDSAMYFCASSAQEYTQYFGPGTRLTVL.

The gene calls are TRBV9 and TRBJ2-1, with 8 bases identical to TRBD2. With 3 bases clipped from V and 6 bases from J, the junction kept 14 bases outside the gene matches. This CDR3 spans 17 amino acids. Germline CDR1 SGDLS, CDR2 YYNGEE. The CDR3 nucleotides read TGTGCCAGCAGCGCCATGAGCGGGGCTAGCGGGTTCAATGAGCAGTTCTTC. Protein sequence: CASSAMSGASGFNEQFF.

This chain connects TRBV19 to TRBJ2-5; 7 positions match TRBD1. V shed 2 bases and J 2 bases; nucleotides not matched to a gene: 5. The CDR3 spans 15 residues. Germline values: CDR1 LNHDA, CDR2 SQIVND (reference sequence). Here the CDR3 DNA reads TGTGCCAGTAGTATAAGGACAGGAGGTCAAGAGACCCAGTACTTC. Protein sequence: CASSIRTGGQETQYF.

This clone was seen a handful of times. V gene TRBV6-5 combines with J gene TRBJ1-1, with D tentatively TRBD1 (5 bases). V lost 2 bases, J lost 6 bases, and 19 bases lay in between. Germline V lookup: CDR1 MNHEY, CDR2 SVGAGI. This CDR3 spans 16 amino acids. The CDR3 here is CASSYHPTAGPPEAFF. The DNA for the CDR3 is TGTGCCAGCAGTTACCACCCCACGGCGGGGCCGCCTGAAGCTTTCTTT.

The chain joins TRBV7-9 to TRBJ2-1; TRBD2 agrees at 14 bases. The trim removed 4 bases at V and 4 bases at J, leaving 12 bases unmatched. Germline CDR1 is SEHNR and CDR2 is FQNEAQ (reference sequence). The CDR3 has 19 amino acids. The CDR3 loop reads CASSSGTSGRSLGYNEQFF. The CDR3 nucleotides are TGTGCCAGCAGCTCCGGGACTAGCGGGAGATCTTTGGGATACAATGAGCAGTTCTTC.

This clone was found once. The chain combines TRBV10-3 with TRBJ1-5, with TRBD1 identical over 7 bases. The CDR3 spans 14 residues. With 4 bases clipped from V and 2 bases from J, the junction kept 2 bases outside the gene matches. Germline-derived CDR1 and CDR2 are ENHRY and SYGVKD. The DNA of the CDR3 is TGTGCCATCAGTGGACAGGGAGGCAATCAGCCCCAGCATTTT. It codes for CAISGQGGNQPQHF.

CDR3 sequence reads: CVGGQPQHF. The CDR3 DNA sequence: TGTGTCGGGGGTCAGCCCCAGCATTTT. The chain joins TRBV9 to TRBJ1-5, with D possibly TRBD1 on 5 matching bases. The CDR3 is 9 residues long. CDR1 and CDR2 (germline): SGDLS, YYNGEE.

The CDR3 nucleotides read TGTGCCAGCAGCCAAGATGTTCCCGGGCGAGAGACAGGTCCGGGAAACTACGAGCAGTACTTC. Translated: CASSQDVPGRETGPGNYEQYF. The chain recombines TRBV4-2 with TRBJ2-7, with a tentative D call TRBD1 (6 bases). Trimming took off 0 bases at V and 3 bases at J, with 30 bases between the two ends. Germline V CDR1 and CDR2: LGHNA, YNFKEQ. The CDR3 spans 21 residues.

V gene TRBV5-1 combines with J gene TRBJ1-2, with D perhaps TRBD1 (5 bases). Trimming removed 0 bases from V and 4 bases from J, with 10 bases in between. The CDR3 is 14 amino acids. Germline lookup yields CDR1 SGHRS and CDR2 YFSETQ. The CDR3 DNA reads as TGCGCCAGCAGCTTGGAATTGGACACCTATGGCTACACCTTC. As protein: CASSLELDTYGYTF.

V is TRBV14 and J is TRBJ1-5; 9 bases map to TRBD1. This CDR3 is built from 18 residues. Germline V gives CDR1 SGHDN, CDR2 FVKESK. The V segment lost 10 bases and the J segment 2 bases; nucleotides outside the gene matches: 18. In nucleotides, the CDR3 is TGTGCCACCGTATTTGGGACAGGGACCATTGGGGGCAATCAGCCCCAGCATTTT. It translates to CATVFGTGTIGGNQPQHF.

The rearrangement uses TRBV5-5 and TRBJ1-4; D gene uncertain. The CDR3 has 14 amino acids. The germline gives CDR1 SGHKS, CDR2 YYEKEE (reference sequence). V gave up 1 base and J gave up 7 bases, with 11 bases separating them. The CDR3 loop reads CASSLKSGGEKLFF. The CDR3 DNA follows: TGTGCCAGCAGCTTGAAGTCAGGAGGTGAAAAACTGTTTTTT. Variable domain in full (rest from reference TRBV5-5 and TRBJ1-4): DAGVTQSPTHLIKTRGQQVTLRCSPISGHKSVSWYQQVLGQGPQFIFQYYEKEERGRGNFPDRFSARQFPNYSSELNVNALLLGDSALYLCASSLKSGGEKLFFGSGTQLSVL.

A single count supports this clone. The V and J genes are TRBV12-5 and TRBJ2-2, with D unresolved. Trimming took off 1 base at V and 7 bases at J, with 7 bases between the two ends. The CDR3 extends over 13 amino acids. The germline gives CDR1 LGHNT, CDR2 FRNRAP. The CDR3: CASGLEENGELFF. The CDR3 bases are TGTGCTAGTGGTTTGGAGGAGAACGGGGAGCTGTTTTTT.

This clone has a single count. The chain couples TRBV29-1 to TRBJ1-1, with D tentatively TRBD1 (6 bases). V was clipped by 6 bases and J by 4 bases, with 27 bases between them. The CDR3 has 17 residues. Germline V gene data show CDR1 as SQVTM and CDR2 as ANQGSEA. This CDR3 is CSVRGGGQGVVGTEAFF. The DNA of the CDR3 is TGCAGCGTCCGAGGGGGGGGGCAGGGAGTAGTTGGCACTGAAGCTTTCTTT.

The chain carries TRBV3-1 (or the pseudogene TRBV3-2) and TRBJ1-6, with D uncertain. This CDR3 spans 14 amino acids. Trimming cost V 0 bases and J 12 bases, with 12 bases left between them. Germline V gives CDR1 LGHDT, CDR2 YNNKEL (reference sequence). The CDR3 loop reads CASSQDSKHLPLHF. CDR3 DNA: TGTGCCAGCAGCCAAGATTCAAAACACCTACCCCTCCACTTT.

The V call is TRBV10-1, the J call TRBJ2-3; TRBD1 is a possible D gene (6 bases). Between the trimmed V and J ends, which lost 6 bases and 0 bases, there was a span of 19 bases. CDR3 length: 17 amino acids. Germline V CDR1 and CDR2: WNHNN, SYGVQD (reference sequence). CDR3 in amino acids: CASSADLGAASTDTQYF. The CDR3 coding sequence is TGCGCCAGCAGCGCCGATTTGGGGGCGGCTAGCACAGATACGCAGTATTTT.

V and J are TRBV6-2 or TRBV6-3 and TRBJ2-5; 7 nucleotides match TRBD1. CDR3 length equals 14 residues. The germline V gene encodes CDR1 MNHEY and CDR2 SVGEGT. V trimming: 6 bases; J trimming: 7 bases; junction bases outside the gene matches: 11. CDR3 loop: CASSPDREYGTQYF. CDR3 coding DNA: TGTGCCAGCAGCCCCGACAGGGAATATGGGACCCAGTACTTC.

This chain connects TRBV19 to TRBJ1-5; 9 bases agree with TRBD1. J was trimmed by 4 bases and V by 3 bases; bases with no gene match: 1. The CDR3 runs to 14 residues. The germline V gene encodes CDR1 LNHDA and CDR2 SQIVND (reference sequence). The CDR3, as DNA: TGTGCCAGTAGTATCGGACAGGGGAATCAGCCCCAGCATTTT. Amino acids: CASSIGQGNQPQHF.

The chain couples TRBV5-1 to TRBJ2-1, with TRBD2 as a possible D gene (6 bases). Per germline, CDR1 SGHRS and CDR2 YFSETQ. The V end was cut by 1 base, the J end by 6 bases, with 11 bases between. The CDR3 is made up of 14 amino acids. The CDR3 DNA reads TGCGCCAGCAGCTTGAGGGGAGGAGGCAATGAGCAGTTCTTC. Translated: CASSLRGGGNEQFF.

The chain employs TRBV6-4 and TRBJ2-3, with D hard to call. Trimming cost V 5 bases and J 2 bases, with 11 bases left between them. Germline CDR1 is MRHNA and CDR2 is SNTAGT. The CDR3 loop spans 14 amino acids. This chain's CDR3 is CASSPVVFTDTQYF. CDR3 nucleotide sequence: TGTGCCAGCAGTCCGGTAGTTTTCACAGATACGCAGTATTTT.

The chain recombines TRBV5-6 with TRBJ1-1; possibly TRBD1 for D (6 bases). The CDR3 is 13 amino acids. V lost 5 bases to trimming and J lost 5 bases, with 13 bases between them. Germline CDR1 and CDR2: SGHDT and YYEEEE. The CDR3 region is CASRPQGGTEAFF. The CDR3 DNA sequence: TGTGCCAGCAGACCACAGGGAGGGACTGAAGCTTTCTTT.

The chain recombines TRBV10-3 with TRBJ1-1, with 9 bases identical to TRBD1. Trimming at V came to 10 bases and at J to 3 bases, leaving 6 bases not matched to a gene. Germline V gene sequence: CDR1 ENHRY, CDR2 SYGVKD. The CDR3 is 13 amino acids. This chain's CDR3 is CASRQGGDTEAFF. CDR3 nucleotides: TGTGCCAGCCGACAGGGGGGAGACACTGAAGCTTTCTTT.

This clone was seen only once. The chain employs TRBV7-9 and TRBJ2-1, with TRBD2 identical over 14 bases. V gave up 5 bases and J gave up 3 bases; unmatched junction bases: 6. The V gene's germline CDR1 is SEHNR and CDR2 FQNEAQ (reference sequence). The CDR3 has 17 residues. The CDR3 reads CASSARGTSGGYNEQFF. Written as DNA, the CDR3 is TGTGCCAGCAGCGCCCGGGGGACTAGCGGGGGCTACAATGAGCAGTTCTTC.